This T cell receptor (beta chain) was found in a study of shared clonotypes between healthy human individuals. General study results and limits: Sorted-subset sequencing was shown by rarefaction to be incomplete despite large depth. Sequencing depth was a factor that was expected to affect clonotype sharing among donors.

To note about this clone: The antigen is not known.

CD45RO-negative cells were positively selected for CCR7, leaving out terminally differentiated effector memory CD45RA+ cells. The assay ran at deep level. A 200 ng quantity of DNA, 29,000 or so T cell genomes, went into the sorted-subset replicate PCRs. Sequencing used immunoSEQ multiplex PCR; TCRdb keeps in-frame clones, though not all of them. The repertoire holds about 2.2 million clones, with approximately 92% as singletons. CDR1 MNHEY and CDR2 SMNVEV come from the germline V gene (reference sequence). CDR3 length equals 15 residues. Trimming pared 6 bases from V and 1 base from J, leaving 13 bases between.

The origin of this receptor is a man aged 18 to 30 in good health. Some clones in this sample may be carry-over from other donors' samples. The chain couples TRBV27 to TRBJ2-1; a weak D match, TRBD1 (6 bases). Source material: naive CD8+ T cells from PBMCs. CDR3 DNA sequence: TGTGCCAGCAGCAGCCGGGACACATCCTACAATGAGCAGTTCTTC. Protein: CASSSRDTSYNEQFF.